This T cell receptor beta chain is from a study of blood T cell repertoires in COVID-19. The V and J ends lost 3 bases and 1 base, in that order; junction bases with no gene match: 4. CDR1 and CDR2 from the germline V gene are LGHNA and YSLEER. CDR3 length: 15 amino acids. Source study methods: Using reference gene primer amplification, nucleated cell counts were estimated. Clones were read by immunoSEQ multiplex PCR, and TCRdb kept only the in-frame ones, dropping some. V, J and clone size were drawn from that table, and D and trimming were deduced from the DNA. The table records roughly 330,000 clones, around 87% of them present only once.

Sequencing input: PBMCs or T cells enriched from blood (not recorded which). The origin of this receptor is a woman aged 30 to 39 who had recovered from COVID-19. This sequence joins TRBV4-3 and TRBJ2-5; 8 bases align to TRBD1. The CDR3 protein is CASSQGTGGQETQYF. Here the CDR3 DNA reads TGCGCCAGCAGCCAGGGGACAGGTGGCCAAGAGACCCAGTACTTC.